The present entry profiles one TCR beta chain with its context. Trimming pared 0 bases from V and 4 bases from J, leaving 6 bases between. Looked up from germline, CDR1 is SEHNR and CDR2 is FQNEAQ (reference sequence). This CDR3 comprises 13 residues. The data stem from a study of cytomegalovirus exposure and HLA in healthy donors. PCR primers comprised 60 Vbeta and 13 Jbeta primers. Some clones are missing from TCRdb's copy, which holds only in-frame ones; the method was immunoSEQ multiplex PCR. The sample shows roughly 160,000 clones, approximately 80% of them seen only once. The chain uses TRBV7-9 and TRBJ1-1; D not certain. Sequencing was carried out using PBMCs. The clonotype was recovered from a woman under 40 in good health and CMV-seropositive. The CDR3 sequence: CASSLAGPTEAFF. The DNA for the CDR3 is TGTGCCAGCAGCTTAGCTGGGCCCACTGAAGCTTTCTTT.